This TCR beta chain derives from a study of T cell repertoires in cytomegalovirus infection. Study as a whole: Recently identified HLA-C-restricted CMV epitopes were used, and well-studied HLA-B-restricted CMV epitopes were used as well. Public TCR beta signatures indicated both CMV infection and matching HLA type. General study results and limits: Identification of carriers of CMV plus the relevant HLA was achieved through cumulative public TCR beta family frequency. Dominating the ex vivo response were HLA-C-restricted CMV-specific TCR beta clonotypes.

Germline V CDR1 and CDR2: SEHNR, FQNEAQ (reference sequence). The V and J ends lost 4 bases and 5 bases, in that order; junction bases with no gene match: 9. The CDR3 totals 16 residues. A single record per CDR3 protein comes from TCRdb applying MiXCR to the reads. The sample shows about 470,000 distinct CDR3 sequences, approximately 40% of them seen only once. With regard to this clonotype: Its antigen remains unidentified.

This clonotype was sampled from a human donor in good health (CMV status not recorded). Some clones in this sample may be carry-over from other donors' samples. J is TRBJ2-1 and V is TRBV7-9, with 9 positions matching TRBD1. The source was cultured PBMCs, collected from culture after CMV antigen stimulation. CDR3 sequence: CASSSRARDRDNEQFF. The CDR3 DNA is TGTGCCAGCAGCTCGAGGGCTCGGGACAGGGACAATGAGCAGTTCTTC.